A selection of T cell receptor beta chains follows, all from one sample in a study of blood T cell repertoires in COVID-19. Here immunoSEQ multiplex PCR was the method, and the copy in TCRdb shows in-frame clones only, minus some. The sample carries around 44,000 clones, roughly 90% recorded once. The source material was peripheral blood. The receptor set was obtained from a human donor in a cohort sampled during active COVID-19. Both conserved end residues are part of each CDR3. D genes are given only for firm matches. Clone size is given for some rows only: seen once, a few or many times, or a class if the clone is expanded.

cdr3_nt cdr3_aa v_call d_call j_call cdr3_length clone_size
TGTGCCAGCAGCTCCATAACTAGCACAGATACGCAGTATTTT CASSSITSTDTQYF TRBV11-3 - TRBJ2-3 14 -
TGTGCCAGCAGTTACGGGGGCAGGGCGGGCTCTGGGGCCAACGTCCTGACTTTC CASSYGGRAGSGANVLTF TRBV6-2/TRBV6-3 - TRBJ2-6 18 -
TGTGCCACCAGTGACTACGGACAGGGGAGGGGCGAGACCCAGTACTTC CATSDYGQGRGETQYF TRBV24-1 TRBD1 TRBJ2-5 16 -
TGTGCCTGGAGTGCGGCGGGGGTTCAGCCCCAGCATTTT CAWSAAGVQPQHF TRBV30 - TRBJ1-5 13 once
TGTGCCATCAGTTGGGACAGGGACAATGAGCAGTTCTTC CAISWDRDNEQFF TRBV10-3 TRBD1 TRBJ2-1 13 -
TGCGCCAGCAGCCAATTGCCGGGACTAGCGGGAGGGCATGAGCAGTTCTTC CASSQLPGLAGGHEQFF TRBV4-3 TRBD2 TRBJ2-1 17 -
TGTGCCAGCAGCTCTGCGGGGGGCACAGATACGCAGTATTTT CASSSAGGTDTQYF TRBV7-9 TRBD2 TRBJ2-3 14 -
TGTGCCAGCAGCTTAGGGGGGGGGAACGAGCAGTACTTC CASSLGGGNEQYF TRBV5-4 - TRBJ2-7 13 -
TGTGCCAGCAGCCCTGGAGGGCGAAGCAGAGATACGCAGTATTTT CASSPGGRSRDTQYF TRBV7-2 - TRBJ2-3 15 -
TGTGCCTGGAGAGGAGCTGGACTCCGTTATGGCTACACCTTC CAWRGAGLRYGYTF TRBV30 - TRBJ1-2 14 -
TGTGCCAGCAGCTTACTAGCGGGAGTAACAGATACGCAGTATTTT CASSLLAGVTDTQYF TRBV7-2 TRBD2 TRBJ2-3 15 -
TGTGCCATCAGTGGGACAGGGGGGTCTTCACCCCTCCACTTT CAISGTGGSSPLHF TRBV10-3 TRBD1 TRBJ1-6 14 -
TGTGCCAGCAGCCAACCTTTGGTGACTAGCGGGTCAAGCTCCTACGAGCAGTACTTC CASSQPLVTSGSSSYEQYF TRBV2 TRBD2 TRBJ2-7 19 -
TGCGCCAGCAGCGCGGGACAGGGGTTCGGCTACGAGCAGTACTTC CASSAGQGFGYEQYF TRBV5-1 TRBD1 TRBJ2-7 15 -
TGTGCCAGCAGTGATTACGGGAGGCGGGGAAATGAGCAGTTCTTC CASSDYGRRGNEQFF TRBV25-1 TRBD2 TRBJ2-1 15 -
TGTGCCAGCTCACCACCGACCACAGGGATCAGCTCCTACGAGCAGTACTTC CASSPPTTGISSYEQYF TRBV18 - TRBJ2-7 17 -
TGTGCCACCAGTGATTTGAGGACTAGCGGGGGGTACTCCTACAATGAGCAGTTCTTC CATSDLRTSGGYSYNEQFF TRBV24-1 TRBD2 TRBJ2-1 19 -
TGTGCCAGCAGCTTATATCCGCAGGTGGATTCGGATACGCAGTATTTT CASSLYPQVDSDTQYF TRBV7-9 - TRBJ2-3 16 -
TGTGCCAGCAGCCTAAGCGGGGGGGCAGGAACAGATACGCAGTATTTT CASSLSGGAGTDTQYF TRBV7-2 TRBD2 TRBJ2-3 16 -
TGTGCCAGCAAGGGACAGGGTAATGAAAAACTGTTTTTT CASKGQGNEKLFF TRBV27 TRBD1 TRBJ1-4 13 once
TGTGCCAGCTCACCTCAGACTGGGGCCAACGTCCTGACTTTC CASSPQTGANVLTF TRBV18 - TRBJ2-6 14 -
TGTGCCAGCAGTCCGTCAGGAGCCAAAAACATTCAGTACTTC CASSPSGAKNIQYF TRBV6-5 - TRBJ2-4 14 -
TGTGCCAGCAGTAATAGCGGGGGACCTTACAATGAGCAGTTCTTC CASSNSGGPYNEQFF TRBV27 TRBD2 TRBJ2-1 15 -
TGCGCCAGCAGCCCGCTCAGGGACAGGGACACAGATACGCAGTATTTT CASSPLRDRDTDTQYF TRBV4-3 TRBD1 TRBJ2-3 16 -
TGTGCCAGTAGTATAGGGGCTGCCTTGAGCCAGCCCCAGCATTTT CASSIGAALSQPQHF TRBV19 - TRBJ1-5 15 -
TGTGCCAGTATAAATCGTGGTCATAGGACAGGGATTCCGTTCGGCTACACCTTC CASINRGHRTGIPFGYTF TRBV19 TRBD1 TRBJ1-2 18 -
TGCAGCGCTGGAGACGAGGGCTACACCTTC CSAGDEGYTF TRBV29-1 - TRBJ1-2 10 -
TGTGCCATCAGTGAGTCGGAGGGTTCTAGCAATCAGCCCCAGCATTTT CAISESEGSSNQPQHF TRBV10-3 - TRBJ1-5 16 medium-sized
TGTGCCAGCAGCCGGGTAACTACATCTGGGGCCAACGTCCTGACTTTC CASSRVTTSGANVLTF TRBV4-2 - TRBJ2-6 16 -
TGTGCCAGCAGTCTACGGGACTACTCCTACAATGAGCAGTTCTTC CASSLRDYSYNEQFF TRBV6-2/TRBV6-3 TRBD2 TRBJ2-1 15 -
TGTGCCAGCAGCCCAAATGGGGGGGGCGACGAGCAGTACTTC CASSPNGGGDEQYF TRBV5-6 - TRBJ2-7 14 once
TGTGCCAGCAGCAAAAGAGGCGCAGGGAGGGCCAGCTCCTATAATTCACCCCTCCACTTT CASSKRGAGRASSYNSPLHF TRBV21-1 - TRBJ1-6 20 -
TGTGCCAGCAGCTTTCCACAGGGGGGGAACACTGAAGCTTTCTTT CASSFPQGGNTEAFF TRBV13 TRBD1 TRBJ1-1 15 once
TGTGCCAGCAGCGTAGTGGGTAGCGGGAGGGGGTACAATGAGCAGTTCTTC CASSVVGSGRGYNEQFF TRBV9 TRBD2 TRBJ2-1 17 -
TGTGCCAGCAGCTTCCCCCAGAATAGGGGAGCTTTCTTT CASSFPQNRGAFF TRBV7-9 - TRBJ1-1 13 -
TGTGCCAGCTCTGAAGGTGGGAGACGGTCCTACGAGCAGTACTTC CASSEGGRRSYEQYF TRBV28 - TRBJ2-7 15 once
TGCGCCAGCAGCCAAGGGGACCGGACAGGTGGCTACACCTTC CASSQGDRTGGYTF TRBV4-1 TRBD1 TRBJ1-2 14 -
TGTGCCAGCAGCTTAGGTCCAGGGATCGGCTATGGCTACACCTTC CASSLGPGIGYGYTF TRBV7-2 - TRBJ1-2 15 -
TGCGCCACGAAAAGGGGCAGCCAACAAGAGACCCAGTACTTC CATKRGSQQETQYF TRBV5-1 - TRBJ2-5 14 -
TGTGCCAGCAGCCCCGGGGGGGAGCTGTTTTTT CASSPGGELFF TRBV4-2 - TRBJ2-2 11 -
TGTGCCAGCTCGCCCGGACAGACCGGGAACACTGAAGCTTTCTTT CASSPGQTGNTEAFF TRBV18 - TRBJ1-1 15 -
TGTGCCAGCAGCACCCCGGGCAGGGGCAAAGGGGAGCTGTTTTTT CASSTPGRGKGELFF TRBV5-6 - TRBJ2-2 15 -
TGCGCCAGCAGCCTCGGGACAGCGAACACTGAAGCTTTCTTT CASSLGTANTEAFF TRBV5-1 TRBD1 TRBJ1-1 14 -
TGCGCCAGCAGTATTGGGAGGGCCTCCTACGAGCAGTACTTC CASSIGRASYEQYF TRBV10-1 TRBD2 TRBJ2-7 14 -
TGCGCCAGCAGCCTGGGACAGGGGCCCCCGGGAACCGGGGAGCTGTTTTTT CASSLGQGPPGTGELFF TRBV5-1 TRBD1 TRBJ2-2 17 -
TGTGCCAGCAGCCAAGAGGGCAACACCGGGGAGCTGTTTTTT CASSQEGNTGELFF TRBV4-2 - TRBJ2-2 14 -
TGTGCCTGCCCTCCCCAGGGGATAGTGGCGATTCATTCACCCCTCCACTTT CACPPQGIVAIHSPLHF TRBV6-4 - TRBJ1-6 17 -
TGTGCCAGCCGGGAAACTAGCGGGACCACAGATACGCAGTATTTT CASRETSGTTDTQYF TRBV19 TRBD2 TRBJ2-3 15 -
TGCGCCAGCAGCCAAGATTTCTGGACAGCCCCCTCTGGGGCCAACGTCCTGACTTTC CASSQDFWTAPSGANVLTF TRBV4-3 - TRBJ2-6 19 -
TGTGCCAGCAGTGAGGCCGGGAACTCTGGCTACACCTTC CASSEAGNSGYTF TRBV2 - TRBJ1-2 13 -
TGTGCCAGCTCACCCGGGACTAGTTCCCACGAGCAGTACTTC CASSPGTSSHEQYF TRBV18 TRBD2 TRBJ2-7 14 once
TGTGCCAGCAGCCTGAGTGCAGGCGTTCGTTCACCCCTCCACTTT CASSLSAGVRSPLHF TRBV7-2 - TRBJ1-6 15 -
TGTGCCACGGGACAGGCCGCCGAATTACCCAATCAGCCCCAGCATTTT CATGQAAELPNQPQHF TRBV10-3 TRBD1 TRBJ1-5 16 -
TGTGCCAGCAGTTACTCCAACACCGGGGAGCTGTTTTTT CASSYSNTGELFF TRBV28 - TRBJ2-2 13 -